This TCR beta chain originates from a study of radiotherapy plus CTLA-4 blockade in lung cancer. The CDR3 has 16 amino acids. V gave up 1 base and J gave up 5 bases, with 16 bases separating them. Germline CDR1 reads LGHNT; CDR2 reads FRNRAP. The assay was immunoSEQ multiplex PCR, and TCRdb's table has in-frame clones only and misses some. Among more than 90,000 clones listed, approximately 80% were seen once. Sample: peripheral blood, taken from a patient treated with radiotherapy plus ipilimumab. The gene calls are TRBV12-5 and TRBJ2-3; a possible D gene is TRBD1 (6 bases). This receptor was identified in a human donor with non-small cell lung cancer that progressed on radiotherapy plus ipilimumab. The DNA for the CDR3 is TGTGCTAGTGGTTTGGGGCAGGGGCCCTCCGGAGATACGCAGTATTTT. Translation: CASGLGQGPSGDTQYF.